One sample yielded the 20 T cell receptor beta chains listed below, sequenced in a study of blood T cell repertoires in COVID-19. Sequencing used immunoSEQ multiplex PCR; TCRdb keeps in-frame clones, though not all of them. The table lists about 44,000 clones, roughly nine tenths of them singletons. The sequenced sample consisted of peripheral blood. The receptors were gathered from a man between 65 and 85 years old with active COVID-19.

This chain uses TRBV20-1 with TRBJ1-5; D is unclear. Trimming removed 5 bases from V and 7 bases from J, with 9 bases in between. The CDR3 is 11 amino acids. From germline, CDR1 is DFQATT and CDR2 SNEGSKA (reference sequence). The CDR3: CSASRGQPQHF. The CDR3 DNA reads as TGCAGTGCTTCCCGGGGACAGCCCCAGCATTTT.

The chain uses TRBV12-3 or TRBV12-4 and TRBJ1-5, with no clear D. V gave up 2 bases and J gave up 5 bases, with 4 bases separating them. The CDR3 spans 12 residues. CDR3 sequence: CASSLTDQPQHF. The DNA for the CDR3 is TGTGCCAGCAGTTTAACAGATCAGCCCCAGCATTTT.

The J gene is TRBJ2-7, the V gene TRBV6-5, with D tentatively TRBD1 (6 bases). Germline values: CDR1 MNHEY, CDR2 SVGAGI. The CDR3 is 14 amino acids. V lost 7 bases, J lost 7 bases, and 20 bases lay in between. CDR3 protein: CASNPPGGEGEQYF. DNA for the CDR3: TGTGCCAGCAACCCACCTGGGGGCGAAGGGGAGCAGTACTTC.

This chain links TRBV18 with TRBJ1-3; 7 bases are a match to TRBD1. Trimming at V came to 3 bases and at J to 8 bases, leaving 7 bases not matched to a gene. The CDR3 length is 14 residues. The germline V gene has CDR1 KGHSH and CDR2 LQKENI. For the CDR3, the DNA is TGTGCCAGCTCACCTTACAGGGGTGAGGACACCATATATTTT. Translation gives CASSPYRGEDTIYF.

This sequence joins TRBV5-1 and TRBJ2-3, with D possibly TRBD1 on 5 matching bases. This CDR3 comprises 14 residues. Trimming pared 4 bases from V and 2 bases from J, leaving 11 bases between. Germline V lookup: CDR1 SGHRS, CDR2 YFSETQ. CDR3 bases: TGCGCCAGCAGCCGACAGTTTAACACAGATACGCAGTATTTT. It is translated as CASSRQFNTDTQYF.

Within the sample, this clone is medium-sized. V is TRBV29-1 and J is TRBJ1-3, with D maybe TRBD1 (6 bases). V shed 4 bases and J shed 2 bases, with 9 bases lying between them. The V gene's germline CDR1 is SQVTM and CDR2 ANQGSEA. The CDR3 totals 13 residues. CDR3 sequence reads: CSVVAGAGNTIYF. The DNA for the CDR3 is TGCAGCGTTGTGGCAGGGGCTGGAAACACCATATATTTT.

This chain links TRBV5-1 with TRBJ2-1; D is unclear. Germline CDR1 SGHRS, CDR2 YFSETQ. The V and J ends lost 0 bases and 0 bases respectively, with 10 bases between them. The CDR3 has 16 residues. CDR3 amino acids: CASSLAQVYSYNEQFF. The CDR3 nucleotides read TGCGCCAGCAGCTTGGCCCAGGTTTACTCCTACAATGAGCAGTTCTTC.

J is TRBJ1-3 and V is TRBV3-1 (or the pseudogene TRBV3-2); 11 positions match TRBD1. V lost 4 bases to trimming and J lost 3 bases; unmatched junction nucleotides: 2. The CDR3 extends over 15 amino acids. Per the germline V gene, CDR1 is LGHDT and CDR2 is YNNKEL (reference sequence). The CDR3 nucleotides read TGTGCCAGCAGCCGGGACAGGGGGTTTGGAAACACCATATATTTT. It yields the protein CASSRDRGFGNTIYF.

The chain has TRBV7-9 and TRBJ1-4; a possible D gene is TRBD1 (6 bases). V lost 4 bases to trimming and J lost 2 bases, with 11 bases between them. CDR1 and CDR2 (germline): SEHNR, FQNEAQ (reference sequence). There are 15 residues in the CDR3. In nucleotides, the CDR3 is TGTGCCAGCAGCTCAGGGGTGCGGACTAATGAAAAACTGTTTTTT. This codes for CASSSGVRTNEKLFF.

This clone appeared once. This rearrangement joins TRBV5-1 to TRBJ2-3; 8 nucleotides agree with TRBD1. This CDR3 region has 14 residues. V trimming: 1 base; J trimming: 4 bases; junction bases outside the gene matches: 2. Germline V gives CDR1 SGHRS, CDR2 YFSETQ. CDR3 in amino acids: CASSLIQGADTQYF. CDR3 sequence (DNA): TGCGCCAGCAGCTTGATACAGGGGGCAGATACGCAGTATTTT.

The rearrangement joins TRBV6-6 to TRBJ2-1; TRBD2 is a possible D gene (5 bases). V lost 8 bases and J 7 bases, leaving 15 bases between the germline ends. CDR1 and CDR2 from the germline V gene are MNHNY and SVGAGI (reference sequence). This CDR3 comprises 13 residues. The CDR3 DNA reads TGTGCCAGCTCTCCCCGGGGAGATAATGAGCAGTTCTTC. It yields the protein CASSPRGDNEQFF.

The chain joins TRBV7-2 to TRBJ2-7; 7 bases match TRBD2. V was pared by 5 bases and J by 7 bases, with 14 bases of the junction left unmatched. Germline V gives CDR1 SGHTA, CDR2 FQGNSA. The CDR3 has 15 residues. The CDR3, as DNA: TGTGCCAGCAGCCCCTTTGGGGGGGGGTCTGGTGAGCAGTACTTC. It yields the protein CASSPFGGGSGEQYF.

A note on this clone: This specimen includes other DNA sequences encoding the same CDR3. The CDR3 nucleotides are TGTGCCAGCTCACCGGGACAGGGGGGTACTGAAGCTTTCTTT. Amino acids: CASSPGQGGTEAFF. The V call is TRBV18, the J call TRBJ1-1; 11 bases align to TRBD1. Germline V gene lookup returns CDR1 KGHSH and CDR2 LQKENI. J lost 5 bases, V lost 3 bases, and 2 bases had no gene match. This CDR3 is built from 14 residues. Using reference TRBV18 and TRBJ1-1 for the parts outside the CDR3, the full variable domain is NAGVMQNPRHLVRRRGQEARLRCSPMKGHSHVYWYRQLPEEGLKFMVYLQKENIIDESGMPKERFSAEFPKEGPSILRIQQVVRGDSAAYFCASSPGQGGTEAFFGQGTRLTVV.

The chain recombines TRBV10-3 with TRBJ2-7, with 11 bases fitting TRBD2. With 6 bases clipped from V and 1 base from J, the junction kept 5 bases outside the gene matches. This CDR3 region has 15 residues. Germline assignment: CDR1 ENHRY and CDR2 SYGVKD. As DNA, the CDR3 is TGTGCCATCAGACCTAGCGGGGGGTCTTCCTACGAGCAGTACTTC. It specifies CAIRPSGGSSYEQYF.

The V call is TRBV2, the J call TRBJ2-1; 7 nucleotides agree with TRBD2. CDR1 is SNHLY, CDR2 FYNNEI, per germline. V shed 7 bases, J shed 4 bases, and the junction held 7 bases outside the gene matches. The CDR3 sequence is 14 residues long. The CDR3: CASKLGGRYNEQFF. The CDR3 DNA is TGTGCCAGCAAGCTAGGCGGGAGATACAATGAGCAGTTCTTC.

The chain has TRBV19 and TRBJ2-6; D might be TRBD1 (8 bases). The V end lost 5 bases, the J end lost 1 base, and 12 bases lay between the germline ends. CDR1 and CDR2 from the germline V gene are LNHDA and SQIVND (reference sequence). This CDR3 is built from 16 residues. The CDR3 DNA is TGTGCCAGTAGTGACAGGGGAGGGTCTGGGGCCAACGTCCTGACTTTC. It translates to CASSDRGGSGANVLTF.

This chain connects TRBV5-1 to TRBJ2-3; perhaps TRBD1 as D (6 bases). Germline CDR1 SGHRS, CDR2 YFSETQ. CDR3 length: 16 residues. Trimming left V 2 bases short and J 0 bases short, with 13 bases between. CDR3 coding DNA: TGCGCCAGCAGCTTCTCACAGGGCACGAGCACAGATACGCAGTATTTT. It is translated as CASSFSQGTSTDTQYF.

The chain joins TRBV20-1 to TRBJ2-5; D perhaps matches TRBD2 (7 bases). The V gene lost 5 bases and the J gene lost 7 bases, with 8 bases spanning the gap. The CDR3 consists of 10 residues. Germline loops: CDR1 DFQATT, CDR2 SNEGSKA (reference sequence). The CDR3, as DNA: TGCAGTGCTGGGGGGGCGACCCAGTACTTC. As protein: CSAGGATQYF.

V is TRBV12-3 or TRBV12-4 and J is TRBJ2-5; a possible D gene is TRBD1 (6 bases). V was pared by 3 bases and J by 4 bases, with 6 bases between. The CDR3 totals 12 residues. The CDR3 reads CASSLTGETQYF. CDR3 nucleotide sequence: TGTGCCAGCAGTTTGACAGGAGAGACCCAGTACTTC.

The rearrangement uses TRBV5-1 and TRBJ2-3; perhaps TRBD1 as D (6 bases). The CDR3 spans 14 residues. Deletions cut 6 bases from V and 2 bases from J, with 13 bases between. The V gene's germline CDR1 is SGHRS and CDR2 YFSETQ. The CDR3 sequence: CASTLQGLTDTQYF. DNA of the CDR3: TGCGCCAGCACCCTTCAGGGGCTCACAGATACGCAGTATTTT.